This is a list of T cell receptor beta chains from one sample in a study of T cells after somatic rescue of genetic block. Produced via immunoSEQ multiplex PCR; TCRdb's table is partial and in-frame only. The repertoire has around 67,000 clones, roughly 93% of them found once; the top ten carry about 3%. The sample was peripheral blood mononuclear cells (PBMCs). The receptors come from a man aged 30 to 45. Each CDR3 is given with its conserved first and last residue. D genes are given only for firm matches. Part of the rows lack a size; the others show once, few, many or a class for expanded clones.

V gene	J gene	clone size	D gene	CDR3 protein	CDR3 DNA
TRBV7-6	TRBJ2-7	NA	TRBD2	CASSPGGGSYEQYF	TGTGCCAGCAGCCCCGGGGGGGGCTCCTACGAGCAGTACTTC
TRBV7-8	TRBJ2-1	NA	TRBD1	CASSPPSRGLNEQFF	TGTGCCAGCAGCCCGCCGTCCAGGGGGCTCAATGAGCAGTTCTTC
TRBV28	TRBJ1-2	once	TRBD1	CASRRDRVKNYGYTF	TGTGCCAGCAGGCGGGACAGGGTGAAAAACTATGGCTACACCTTC
TRBV10-2	TRBJ1-5	NA	NA	CASSESGHSNQPQHF	TGCGCCAGCAGTGAGTCTGGACACAGCAATCAGCCCCAGCATTTT
TRBV9	TRBJ2-7	NA	NA	CASSVGPPGTYEQYF	TGTGCCAGCAGCGTAGGTCCACCGGGCACCTACGAGCAGTACTTC
TRBV5-5	TRBJ2-1	NA	TRBD2	CASSTLLAEAYNEQFF	TGTGCCAGCAGCACGCTACTAGCGGAAGCCTACAATGAGCAGTTCTTC
TRBV29-1	TRBJ2-7	NA	TRBD2	CSVAGLAGSSYEQYF	TGCAGCGTTGCGGGGCTAGCGGGGAGCTCCTACGAGCAGTACTTC
TRBV5-4	TRBJ2-1	NA	NA	CASSPTRTNNEQFF	TGTGCCAGCAGCCCAACCCGGACCAACAATGAGCAGTTCTTC
TRBV28	TRBJ2-1	NA	NA	CASSLGNEQFF	TGTGCCAGCAGTTTAGGTAATGAGCAGTTCTTC
TRBV7-2	TRBJ1-1	NA	TRBD1	CASSQDRVWTEAFF	TGTGCCAGCAGCCAGGACAGGGTTTGGACTGAAGCTTTCTTT